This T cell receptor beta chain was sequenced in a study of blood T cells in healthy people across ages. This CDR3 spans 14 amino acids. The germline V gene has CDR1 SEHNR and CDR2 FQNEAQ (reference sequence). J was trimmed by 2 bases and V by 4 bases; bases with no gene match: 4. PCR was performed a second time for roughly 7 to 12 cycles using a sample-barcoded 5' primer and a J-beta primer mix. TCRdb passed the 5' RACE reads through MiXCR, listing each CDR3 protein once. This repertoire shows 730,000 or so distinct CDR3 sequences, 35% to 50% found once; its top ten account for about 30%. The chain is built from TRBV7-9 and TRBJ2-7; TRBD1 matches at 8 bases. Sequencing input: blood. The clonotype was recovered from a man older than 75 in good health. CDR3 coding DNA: TGTGCCAGCAGCTGGACAGGGACGCCCTACGAGCAGTACTTC. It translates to CASSWTGTPYEQYF.